The rows below give T cell receptor beta chains drawn from one sample of a study of blood T cell repertoires in COVID-19. The data were produced by immunoSEQ multiplex PCR, yet TCRdb's version contains in-frame clones alone and is incomplete. The sample lists roughly 250,000 clones; approximately 86% were seen once. Sequencing input: peripheral blood. The receptors derive from a man aged 40-50 years who had recovered from COVID-19. The CDR3 runs from the conserved cysteine through the conserved F or W. D genes are given only for firm matches. For some rows the clone size is stated as once, few or many, or as a class when expanded; others skip it.

V gene	D gene	clone size	J gene	CDR3 length	CDR3 DNA	CDR3 protein
TRBV4-3	TRBD2	once	TRBJ2-3	16	TGCGCCAGCAGCCAAGAAGGCGGGAGGGGCACAGATACGCAGTATTTT	CASSQEGGRGTDTQYF
TRBV2	TRBD1	.	TRBJ2-7	12	TGTGCCTCCCGGACAGGGAACTACGAGCAGTACTTC	CASRTGNYEQYF
TRBV5-1	.	many	TRBJ2-1	15	TGCGCCAGCAGCTTGGACGGTCCACGGGACAATGAGCAGTTCTTC	CASSLDGPRDNEQFF
TRBV7-9	.	.	TRBJ1-2	17	TGTGCCAGCAGTTCGACAGGTGTCGTGTTGCGGTTGTTGGGCTACACCTTC	CASSSTGVVLRLLGYTF
TRBV5-6	.	.	TRBJ1-3	14	TGTGCCAGCTTGTTCGGGTATAGTGAAAACACCATATATTTT	CASLFGYSENTIYF
TRBV5-4	.	.	TRBJ2-1	15	TGTGCCAGCAGCTTGCAGGGGAGTTCGGGCGATGAGCAGTTCTTC	CASSLQGSSGDEQFF
TRBV15	TRBD1	.	TRBJ2-7	15	TGTGCCACCAGCAGAGATCTTATGAACCCAGGACAGGGTAACTTC	CATSRDLMNPGQGNF
TRBV27	.	few	TRBJ1-1	13	TGTGCCAGCAGTTTAAGCGGGTACACTGAAGCTTTCTTT	CASSLSGYTEAFF
TRBV6-1	.	.	TRBJ1-1	15	TGTGCCAGCAGTGATAGACAGAGTGCTAACACTGAAGCTTTCTTT	CASSDRQSANTEAFF
TRBV7-2	TRBD1	.	TRBJ1-5	15	TGTGCCAGCAGCTTTGGGACAGGAATGATTGAGCCCCAGCATTTT	CASSFGTGMIEPQHF
TRBV9	TRBD2	.	TRBJ2-1	15	TGTGCCAGCAGCGTAGGCGGGAGGGCCCGAAATGAGCAGTTCTTC	CASSVGGRARNEQFF
TRBV18	.	.	TRBJ1-1	14	TGTGCCAGCTCACCACGTACGGGGAAAACTGAAGCTTTCTTT	CASSPRTGKTEAFF
TRBV7-2	TRBD1	once	TRBJ1-2	14	TGTGCCAGCAGCTTAGCGGGACAGCCCTATGGCTACACCTTC	CASSLAGQPYGYTF
TRBV7-2	TRBD2	once	TRBJ2-4	17	TGTGCCAGCAGCTTGTACCCGACTAGCGGGGGCCGCGAGATTCAGTACTTC	CASSLYPTSGGREIQYF
TRBV29-1	.	.	TRBJ2-5	12	TGCAGCGCCGATACGGGCGGGGAGACCCAGTACTTC	CSADTGGETQYF
TRBV9	.	few	TRBJ2-3	16	TGTGCCAGCAGCGAGGGGGCTAGCGGGCCTTCAGATACGCAGTATTTT	CASSEGASGPSDTQYF
TRBV5-1	.	.	TRBJ1-5	13	TGCGCCAGCAGACGTAGGGGGTGTCAGCCCCAGCATTTT	CASRRRGCQPQHF
TRBV27	TRBD1	.	TRBJ2-7	17	TGTGCCAGCAGTCCCCCGACAGGGGCGATCGGTCGATACGAGCAGTACTTC	CASSPPTGAIGRYEQYF
TRBV6-5	.	few	TRBJ1-1	14	TGTGCCAGCAGTTCAGCCTGGGCCGGAGGGGAAGCTTTCTTT	CASSSAWAGGEAFF
TRBV19	.	.	TRBJ1-5	16	TGTGCCAGTAGTACCCTAGCACGGTCAGCATCTCAGCCCCAGCATTTT	CASSTLARSASQPQHF
TRBV10-2	TRBD2	.	TRBJ2-5	17	TGCGCCAGCAGTGAGTCGACTAGCGGGGGTACCTTAGAGACCCAGTACTTC	CASSESTSGGTLETQYF
TRBV27	.	.	TRBJ2-1	16	TGTGCCAGCAGTGCCTTACAGGGGAGGTCCTACAATGAGCAGTTCTTC	CASSALQGRSYNEQFF
TRBV7-2	TRBD2	.	TRBJ2-3	13	TGTGCCAGCAGTTTAGCGGGAGGAATTGCGCAGTATTTT	CASSLAGGIAQYF
TRBV15	.	.	TRBJ1-2	14	TGTGCCACCAGCAGAGGGGGCCAGGGCTATGGCTACACCTTC	CATSRGGQGYGYTF
TRBV14	.	few	TRBJ2-2	14	TGTGCCAGCAGAGGAGGCCTCTCGTCCGGGGAGCTGTTTTTT	CASRGGLSSGELFF
TRBV7-9	.	.	TRBJ2-3	15	TGTGCCAGCAGCTCCCTTACTGGGCCCACAGATACGCAGTATTTT	CASSSLTGPTDTQYF
TRBV6-2/TRBV6-3	.	.	TRBJ1-6	15	TGTGCCAGCAGTTACGTCGACAGCTATAATTCACCCCTCCACTTT	CASSYVDSYNSPLHF
TRBV27	.	.	TRBJ2-2	14	TGTGCCAGCAGTTTATCGGCCCCCACCGGGGAGCTGTTTTTT	CASSLSAPTGELFF
TRBV5-1	TRBD2	.	TRBJ2-7	14	TGCGCCAGCAGCTTGGAGGGGACTAGCTACGAGCAGTACTTC	CASSLEGTSYEQYF
TRBV10-3	TRBD2	.	TRBJ2-7	15	TGTGCCATCAGTGAGCGGTCGGGAGGATCCTACGAGCAGTACTTC	CAISERSGGSYEQYF
TRBV7-3	TRBD2	.	TRBJ2-3	15	TGTGCCAGCAGCTCGGGACTAGCGGGGACAGATACGCAGTATTTT	CASSSGLAGTDTQYF
TRBV14	.	.	TRBJ2-3	17	TGTGCCAGCAGCCAAGATAAGAGGTTAACTAGCACAGATACGCAGTATTTT	CASSQDKRLTSTDTQYF
TRBV5-1	TRBD2	.	TRBJ2-1	15	TGCGCCAGCGATTGGGGTAGCGGGCGCTCTGCAGGGCAGTTCTTC	CASDWGSGRSAGQFF
TRBV7-6	.	.	TRBJ2-7	15	TGTGCCAGCAGCTTAGGTGGAGGTGCGGGACGCGAGCAGTACTTC	CASSLGGGAGREQYF
TRBV13	TRBD2	.	TRBJ2-7	14	TGTGCCAGCAGCGCACGGGACTACTCCTACGAGCAGTACTTC	CASSARDYSYEQYF
TRBV10-1	.	few	TRBJ1-3	14	TGCGCCAGCGGGGGAGGGGCAGGGGTAGACACCATATATTTT	CASGGGAGVDTIYF
TRBV7-2	.	.	TRBJ2-7	15	TGTGCCAGCAGCCCCGCTCCGGGAGAGTACTACGAGCAGTACTTC	CASSPAPGEYYEQYF
TRBV7-2	.	.	TRBJ2-3	18	TGTGCCAGCAGCTTAAAGCCGATCGTAAGGGGGTTATCGGATACGCAGTATTTT	CASSLKPIVRGLSDTQYF
TRBV18	TRBD2	.	TRBJ2-7	16	TGTGCCAGCTCACCCTCATCGGGACTAGCGCCCTACGAGCAGTACTTC	CASSPSSGLAPYEQYF
TRBV15	.	.	TRBJ1-3	14	TGTGCCACCGCGGAAGGCGACTCCGGAAACACCATATATTTT	CATAEGDSGNTIYF
TRBV5-6	.	.	TRBJ1-2	14	TGTGCCAGCAGCTCCCTACAGCCCTACTATGGCTACACCTTC	CASSSLQPYYGYTF
TRBV4-3	TRBD1	.	TRBJ1-2	15	TGCGCCAGCAGCCAAGAGGACAGGGCTACCACAGGCTACACCTTC	CASSQEDRATTGYTF